A selection of T cell receptor beta chains follows, all from one sample in a study of beta chain features in type 1 diabetes. Measured with immunoSEQ multiplex PCR; TCRdb has only the in-frame clones, and not every one. Of a few hundred thousand clones listed, 10% to 15% are singletons. Sequencing was done on a sample of naive CD4+ T cells from blood. The receptors originated from a young man in good health. The CDR3 runs from the conserved cysteine through the conserved F or W. Fields, in order: J gene, V gene, clone size, D gene, CDR3 protein, CDR3 DNA. The D gene is left open where the match is weak. Clone size is shown for a subset of rows, as once, few, many or a class of expanded clone.

TRBJ2-7,TRBV7-2,NA,TRBD1,CASSRGQGAPYEQYF,TGTGCCAGCAGCAGGGGACAGGGGGCTCCATACGAGCAGTACTTC
TRBJ2-3,TRBV28,few,TRBD2,CASSSGLAEPDTQYF,TGTGCCAGCAGTTCCGGACTAGCGGAACCAGATACGCAGTATTTT
TRBJ2-7,TRBV10-3,few,TRBD2,CAIRPRTSGSDYEQYF,TGTGCCATCAGACCCCGGACTAGCGGGAGCGACTACGAGCAGTACTTC
TRBJ1-5,TRBV29-1,NA,NA,CSAVGGLGQPQHF,TGCAGCGCCGTGGGGGGATTGGGGCAGCCCCAGCATTTT
TRBJ2-7,TRBV9,NA,TRBD1,CASSGTDRTASYEQYF,TGTGCCAGCAGCGGTACGGACAGGACCGCTTCGTACGAGCAGTACTTC
TRBJ1-2,TRBV7-8,few,NA,CASSTQIAGYTF,TGTGCCAGCAGCACACAGATTGCGGGCTACACCTTC
TRBJ2-1,TRBV5-1,few,TRBD2,CASSLAGREEFF,TGCGCCAGCAGCTTGGCCGGGAGGGAAGAGTTCTTC
TRBJ1-1,TRBV7-3,few,TRBD1,CASSPGQGTTEAFF,TGTGCCAGCAGCCCCGGACAGGGGACCACTGAAGCTTTCTTT
TRBJ2-6,TRBV5-1,NA,NA,CASSLVYRAGANVLTF,TGCGCCAGCAGCTTGGTGTACAGAGCTGGGGCCAACGTCCTGACTTTC
TRBJ1-5,TRBV30,NA,TRBD1,CAWSPFGTVNQPQHF,TGTGCCTGGAGTCCATTCGGGACAGTCAATCAGCCCCAGCATTTT
TRBJ2-7,TRBV30,NA,TRBD2,CAWSIYRLAGRSYEQYF,TGTGCCTGGAGTATATATCGACTAGCGGGTAGGTCCTACGAGCAGTACTTC
TRBJ2-3,TRBV5-4,NA,NA,CASSHGGASTDTQYF,TGTGCCAGCAGCCACGGGGGTGCTAGCACAGATACGCAGTATTTT
TRBJ1-2,TRBV7-2,NA,TRBD1,CASSLALQGAANYGYTF,TGTGCCAGCAGCTTAGCCCTACAGGGGGCGGCTAACTATGGCTACACCTTC
TRBJ2-5,TRBV30,few,NA,CAWSAGGEETQYF,TGTGCCTGGAGTGCTGGAGGGGAAGAGACCCAGTACTTC
TRBJ1-2,TRBV11-2,few,NA,CASSLVWQTNYGYTF,TGTGCCAGCAGCTTAGTTTGGCAAACTAACTATGGCTACACCTTC
TRBJ1-6,TRBV19,few,NA,CASSLQARGNSPLHF,TGTGCCAGTAGTCTCCAGGCCCGGGGTAATTCACCCCTCCACTTT
TRBJ2-7,TRBV10-3,NA,NA,CAIRSTGSSYEQYF,TGTGCCATCAGGAGTACAGGGAGCTCCTACGAGCAGTACTTC
TRBJ2-7,TRBV10-3,NA,TRBD1,CAISGDGTGIYEQYF,TGTGCCATCAGTGGTGATGGGACAGGAATCTACGAGCAGTACTTC
TRBJ1-5,TRBV18,NA,NA,CASSRENQPQHF,TGTGCCAGCTCAAGGGAGAATCAGCCCCAGCATTTT
TRBJ2-2,TRBV15,NA,NA,CATSRSWGGAFPGELFF,TGTGCCACCAGCAGGTCGTGGGGGGGCGCGTTTCCCGGGGAGCTGTTTTTT
TRBJ2-1,TRBV29-1,many,TRBD2,CSGSSGRSVDEQFF,TGCAGCGGGTCTAGCGGGAGGAGTGTCGATGAGCAGTTCTTC
TRBJ1-3,TRBV7-8,NA,NA,CASSLVLSGNTIYF,TGTGCCAGCAGCTTAGTCCTTAGTGGAAACACCATATATTTT
TRBJ2-4,TRBV5-1,few,TRBD2,CASREGEGNIQYF,TGCGCCAGCAGAGAAGGGGAGGGAAACATTCAGTACTTC
TRBJ2-4,TRBV30,NA,TRBD1,CAYGKGQAIKNIQYF,TGTGCCTATGGAAAAGGACAGGCGATCAAAAACATTCAGTACTTC
TRBJ2-7,TRBV15,few,TRBD1,CATSREPTGREQYF,TGTGCCACCAGCAGAGAGCCGACAGGGCGCGAGCAGTACTTC
TRBJ2-2,TRBV5-4,NA,TRBD1,CASSLAGTGRFGELFF,TGTGCCAGCAGCTTGGCGGGGACAGGGAGGTTCGGGGAGCTGTTTTTT